The T cell receptor beta chain under discussion was sequenced for a study of blood T cell repertoires in COVID-19. The germline V gene has CDR1 SGHVS and CDR2 FQNEAQ. The CDR3 is made up of 14 amino acids. The germline V and J ends were trimmed by 8 bases and 2 bases, with 15 bases remaining between them. Methods used by the authors: Amplification from reference gene primers served as the basis for estimated nucleated cell counts. The assay was immunoSEQ multiplex PCR, and TCRdb's table has in-frame clones only and misses some. Clone size and the V and J calls come from that table; the DNA yielded D and trimming. Of about 320,000 clones listed, more than 90% are singletons. Those enrolled, adults aged 18 to 89 years, came from some 25 US areas. Exposed enrollees had met someone with a PCR-confirmed or clinician-diagnosed COVID-19 case at some point within the 2 weeks before study entry.

This receptor was taken from a young woman who had been exposed to COVID-19. The sample comprised PBMCs or T cells enriched from blood (not recorded which). This chain links TRBV7-8 with TRBJ2-5; possibly TRBD1 for D (6 bases). CDR3 protein: CASRRKRGQETQYF. In nucleotides, the CDR3 is TGTGCCAGCCGACGGAAGAGGGGGCAAGAGACCCAGTACTTC.